The present T cell receptor (beta chain) was sequenced within a study of blood T cell repertoires in COVID-19. From germline, CDR1 is SGHTA and CDR2 FQGTGA. The CDR3 runs 14 residues. V lost 2 bases and J 1 base, leaving 8 bases between the germline ends. Assay: immunoSEQ multiplex PCR; the TCRdb copy retains only in-frame clones and omits some. The table shows approximately 440,000 clones, with less than 95% occurring only once. The sequencing input was PBMCs or T cells enriched from blood (not recorded which). The J gene is TRBJ1-1, the V gene TRBV7-3; perhaps TRBD1 as D (5 bases). This TCR was sampled from a man between 18 and 35 years old who had recovered from COVID-19. CDR3 sequence (DNA): TGTGCCAGCAGCTTAGGAGGGGAGAACACTGAAGCTTTCTTT. Translated: CASSLGGENTEAFF.